The 16 T cell receptor beta chains below were found in one sample sequenced in a study of T-cell memory formation after mild COVID-19 (dated by TCRdb to the early 2020s). Libraries were constructed by 5' RACE. Sequenced on an Illumina NovaSeq 6000. TCRdb reran the public reads through fastp at Q25 and MiXCR, keeping productive beta chains. Rows with one shared CDR3 protein collapse into an entry with the most common genes and DNA. The sample contains 250,000 to 350,000 distinct CDR3 sequences, around 15% of them found a single time. The ten largest clonotypes hold roughly 25% of the sample. Sequencing was done on a sample of PBMCs or a T cell subset sorted from them (not recorded which). The source of these receptors is a man between 18 and 35 years old who had mild COVID-19 (a few samples of this study predate the infection). The sample titles of this study are shuffled in the database, so cell type and time point are left out; the donor was told from shared clones.

The chain links TRBV25-1 to TRBJ2-3; D is ambiguous. Looked up from germline, CDR1 is MGHDK and CDR2 is SYGVNS. Trimming took off 6 bases at V and 2 bases at J, with 9 bases between the two ends. This CDR3 spans 13 amino acids. The CDR3 here is CASRATATDTQYF. CDR3 nucleotide sequence: TGTGCCAGCAGGGCGACGGCCACAGATACGCAGTATTTT. The full variable domain, rest sourced from reference TRBV25-1 and TRBJ2-3, is EADIYQTPRYLVIGTGKKITLECSQTMGHDKMYWYQQDPGMELHLIHYSYGVNSTEKGDLSSESTVSRIRTEHFPLTLESARPSHTSQYLCASRATATDTQYFGPGTRLTVL.

This clonotype was recorded at least ten times. V and J are TRBV6-2 or TRBV6-3 and TRBJ2-5, with D possibly called TRBD1 or TRBD2 (5 bases each). Trimming took off 2 bases at V and 5 bases at J, with 18 bases between the two ends. The V gene's germline CDR1 is MNHEY and CDR2 SVGEGT. The CDR3 loop spans 16 amino acids. CDR3 DNA sequence: TGTGCCAGCAGTTACCTTCTCGAGGGACCTCGCGAGACCCAGTACTTC. This encodes CASSYLLEGPRETQYF.

A few counts support this clonotype. V usage is TRBV29-1 and J usage is TRBJ1-5; maybe TRBD1 (5 bases). V was shortened by 6 bases and J by 2 bases, with 8 bases between the two germline ends. Germline lookup yields CDR1 SQVTM and CDR2 ANQGSEA. The CDR3 has 12 residues. The CDR3 DNA follows: TGCAGCGTAAAAGGGGGCAATCAGCCCCAGCATTTT. It is translated as CSVKGGNQPQHF.

This clonotype was counted a few times. This chain links TRBV7-3 with TRBJ2-1; 7 positions match TRBD1. V lost 4 bases to trimming and J lost 7 bases; unmatched junction nucleotides: 1. The CDR3 loop spans 12 amino acids. Looked up from germline, CDR1 is SGHTA and CDR2 is FQGTGA. The CDR3 here is CASSSGQNEQFF. The CDR3 bases are TGTGCCAGCAGCTCGGGACAGAATGAGCAGTTCTTC.

This clonotype turned up a few times. This chain links TRBV6-5 with TRBJ2-5; D possibly corresponds to TRBD2 (6 bases). Per germline, CDR1 MNHEY and CDR2 SVGAGI. The V and J ends lost 3 bases and 5 bases respectively, with 19 bases between them. There are 16 residues in the CDR3. This CDR3 is CASSYGVAVARETQYF. The CDR3 DNA reads as TGTGCCAGCAGTTATGGAGTAGCGGTAGCCCGGGAGACCCAGTACTTC.

This sequence joins TRBV4-1 and TRBJ1-1; D remains ambiguous. Germline V gene lookup returns CDR1 MGHRA and CDR2 YSYEKL. Trimming took off 5 bases at V and 1 base at J, with 2 bases between the two ends. This CDR3 has 11 amino acids. This CDR3 reads CASSWNTEAFF. CDR3 coding DNA: TGCGCCAGCAGCTGGAACACTGAAGCTTTCTTT.

The chain is built from TRBV20-1 and TRBJ2-5; D not certain. The ends were cut back, 6 bases at V and 1 base at J, with 18 bases in the middle. The CDR3 runs 15 residues. The germline gives CDR1 DFQATT, CDR2 SNEGSKA (reference sequence). The CDR3 coding sequence is TGCAGTGCCCCCCGGGCCCAGTCGCTCCAAGAGACCCAGTACTTC. Encoded protein: CSAPRAQSLQETQYF.

This chain uses TRBV4-2 with TRBJ2-3; TRBD2 matches 9 bases. The CDR3 runs to 15 residues. Per the germline V gene, CDR1 is LGHNA and CDR2 is YNFKEQ. The junction had 2 bases not matched to a gene; V was cut back by 0 bases and J by 4 bases. CDR3 in amino acids: CASSQDKRGADTQYF. The CDR3 DNA follows: TGTGCCAGCAGCCAAGATAAGCGGGGGGCAGATACGCAGTATTTT.

The chain links TRBV11-3 to TRBJ2-7, with 10 nucleotides matching TRBD1. The CDR3 extends over 14 amino acids. The germline V gene has CDR1 SGHNT and CDR2 YENEEA. V was pared by 6 bases and J by 3 bases, with 5 bases of the junction left unmatched. The CDR3 reads CASSGTGDCYEQYV. The CDR3, as DNA: TGTGCCAGCAGTGGGACAGGGGATTGCTACGAGCAGTACGTC.

This clonotype came up a few times. The rearrangement uses TRBV3-1 and TRBJ2-3; possibly TRBD1 for D (6 bases). Per the germline V gene, CDR1 is LGHDT and CDR2 is YNNKEL (reference sequence). The CDR3 is 15 residues long. Trimming shortened V by 4 bases and J by 13 bases, and 24 bases separated the two germline ends. The CDR3 nucleotides are TGTGCCAGCAGCCCTATGCCCAATCCGGGACACCCTAAGTATTTT. This translates into CASSPMPNPGHPKYF.

This clonotype appeared many times. The V call is TRBV4-1, the J call TRBJ2-3; 8 nucleotides line up with TRBD1. This CDR3 spans 17 amino acids. Trimming cost V 0 bases and J 4 bases; bases outside gene matches: 9. Germline CDR1 is MGHRA and CDR2 is YSYEKL. The CDR3 spells CASSQDKGQGVPDTQYF. In nucleotides, the CDR3 is TGCGCCAGCAGCCAAGATAAAGGACAGGGAGTACCAGATACGCAGTATTTT.

The chain uses TRBV20-1 and TRBJ2-1; 14 bases line up with TRBD2. The CDR3 is 16 residues long. Germline V gene sequence: CDR1 DFQATT, CDR2 SNEGSKA (reference sequence). After removal of 1 base from V and 3 bases from J, the junction contained 2 bases not matched to a gene. The DNA for the CDR3 is TGCAGTGCTAGAGGGACTAGCGGGGGGATCTACAATGAGCAGTTCTTC. This gives the protein CSARGTSGGIYNEQFF.

The V call is TRBV2, the J call TRBJ2-7; 10 bases align to TRBD2. With V trimmed by 8 bases and J by 5 bases, 12 bases remained unmatched. This CDR3 spans 15 amino acids. In germline, CDR1 is SNHLY, CDR2 FYNNEI. CDR3 nucleotide sequence: TGTGCCAGCCAGTGGCTAGCGGGAGCCTCTAACGAGCAGTACTTC. Residues: CASQWLAGASNEQYF.

This clonotype came up a few times. The chain uses TRBV12-3 or TRBV12-4 and TRBJ2-7; the match to TRBD1 covers 8 bases. CDR3 length equals 14 residues. J gave up 1 base and V 7 bases, and 6 bases lay outside the gene matches. DNA for the CDR3: TGTGCCAGCACTGACAGGGGTACGTCCTACGAGCAGTACTTC. It codes for CASTDRGTSYEQYF.

This clonotype was recorded many times. V is TRBV6-2 or TRBV6-3 and J is TRBJ2-3; D may correspond to TRBD1 or TRBD2 (5 bases each). V was trimmed by 6 bases and J by 6 bases, leaving 19 bases between them. CDR1 and CDR2 from the germline V gene are MNHEY and SVGEGT. CDR3 size: 15 residues. CDR3 sequence: CASSPGTASTDTQYF. CDR3 nucleotide sequence: TGTGCCAGCAGCCCCGGGACGGCTAGTACTGATACGCAGTATTTT.

This clonotype was found many times. CDR3 protein: CASSRDRDTGELFF. DNA of the CDR3: TGTGCCAGCAGCCGGGACAGGGACACCGGGGAGCTGTTTTTT. The rearrangement links TRBV11-3 to TRBJ2-2, with 9 bases matching TRBD1. CDR1 and CDR2 (germline): SGHNT, YENEEA. The CDR3 runs to 14 residues. V trimming: 5 bases; J trimming: 3 bases; junction bases outside the gene matches: 1.